The following is a TCR beta chain sequence with its context. Antigen specificity is unknown. Clones were sequenced by immunoSEQ multiplex PCR, and TCRdb holds only the in-frame ones, with some missing. Here the sample spans over 200,000 clones, about 92% being singletons. V gave up 0 bases and J gave up 4 bases, with 12 bases separating them. The CDR3 extends over 15 amino acids. CDR1 and CDR2 (germline): LGHNA, YSLEER. This record comes from a study of cytomegalovirus exposure and HLA in healthy donors. Study findings and constraints: A subsequent analysis found that TCR clusters from the first cohort also tended to co-occur in the approximately 130 validation repertoires, with around 94% of cluster scores above 0. Confirmation was obtained in vitro that a few CMV-associated chains are specific for CMV antigens.

The clonotype originates from a woman aged 25 to 45 in good health and CMV-seronegative. Sequences were obtained from PBMCs. The chain employs TRBV4-3 and TRBJ1-2, with a tentative D call TRBD1 (5 bases). The CDR3 DNA reads as TGCGCCAGCAGCCAAGAAGGGGTAGTGGGCTATGGCTACACCTTC. Amino acid sequence: CASSQEGVVGYGYTF.